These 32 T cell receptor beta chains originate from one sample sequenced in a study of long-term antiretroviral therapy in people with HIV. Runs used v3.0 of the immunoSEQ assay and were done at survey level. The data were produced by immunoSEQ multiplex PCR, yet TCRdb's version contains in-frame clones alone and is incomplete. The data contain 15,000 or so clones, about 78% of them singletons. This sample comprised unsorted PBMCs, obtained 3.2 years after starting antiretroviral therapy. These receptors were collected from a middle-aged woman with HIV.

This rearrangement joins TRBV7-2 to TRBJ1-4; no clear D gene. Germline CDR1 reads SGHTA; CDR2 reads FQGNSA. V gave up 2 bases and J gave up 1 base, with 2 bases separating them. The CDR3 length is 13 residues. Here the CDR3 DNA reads TGTGCCAGCAGCTTACTAACTAATGAAAAACTGTTTTTT. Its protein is CASSLLTNEKLFF. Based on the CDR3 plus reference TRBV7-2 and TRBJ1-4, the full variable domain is GAGVSQSPSNKVTEKGKDVELRCDPISGHTALYWYRQSLGQGLEFLIYFQGNSAPDKSGLPSDRFSAERTGGSVSTLTIQRTQQEDSAVYLCASSLLTNEKLFFGSGTQLSVL.

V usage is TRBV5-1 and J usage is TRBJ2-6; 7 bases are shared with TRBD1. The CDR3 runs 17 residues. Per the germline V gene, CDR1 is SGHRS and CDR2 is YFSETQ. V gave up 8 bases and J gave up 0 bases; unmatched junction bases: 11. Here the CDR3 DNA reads TGCGCCAGTAAGAACAGGGGAAGTTCCTCTGGGGCCAACGTCCTGACTTTC. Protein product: CASKNRGSSSGANVLTF.

CDR3 nucleotide sequence: TGTGCCAGCAGTTCGGGACATGGGAACAATGAGCAGTTCTTC. It encodes CASSSGHGNNEQFF. This chain joins TRBV27 and TRBJ2-1; D possibly corresponds to TRBD1 (6 bases). V lost 4 bases and J 5 bases, leaving 12 bases between the germline ends. The germline gives CDR1 MNHEY, CDR2 SMNVEV (reference sequence). The CDR3 runs 14 residues.

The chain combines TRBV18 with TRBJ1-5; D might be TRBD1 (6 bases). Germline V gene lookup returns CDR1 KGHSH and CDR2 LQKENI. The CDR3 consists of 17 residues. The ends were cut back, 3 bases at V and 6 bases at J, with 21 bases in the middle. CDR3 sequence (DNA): TGTGCCAGCTCACCGACCTTTGGGGGGGCCGCCGGTCAGCCCCAGCATTTT. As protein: CASSPTFGGAAGQPQHF.

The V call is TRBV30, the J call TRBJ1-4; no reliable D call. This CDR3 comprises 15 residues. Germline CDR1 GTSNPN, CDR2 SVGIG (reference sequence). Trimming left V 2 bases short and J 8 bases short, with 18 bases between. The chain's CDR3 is CAWSIPDKRREKLFF. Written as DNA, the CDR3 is TGTGCCTGGAGTATCCCCGACAAGCGGCGGGAAAAACTGTTTTTT.

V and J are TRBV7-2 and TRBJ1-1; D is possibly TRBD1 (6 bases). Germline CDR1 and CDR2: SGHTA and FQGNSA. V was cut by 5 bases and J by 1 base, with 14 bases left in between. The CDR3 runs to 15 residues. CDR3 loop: CASSLQTGKNTEAFF. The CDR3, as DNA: TGTGCCAGCAGCCTACAAACAGGGAAGAACACTGAAGCTTTCTTT.

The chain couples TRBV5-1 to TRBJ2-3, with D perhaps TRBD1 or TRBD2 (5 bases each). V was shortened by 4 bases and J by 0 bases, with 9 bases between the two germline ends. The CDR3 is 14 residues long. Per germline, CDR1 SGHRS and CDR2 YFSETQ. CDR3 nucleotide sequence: TGCGCCAGCAGCCGGGACGACAGCACAGATACGCAGTATTTT. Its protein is CASSRDDSTDTQYF.

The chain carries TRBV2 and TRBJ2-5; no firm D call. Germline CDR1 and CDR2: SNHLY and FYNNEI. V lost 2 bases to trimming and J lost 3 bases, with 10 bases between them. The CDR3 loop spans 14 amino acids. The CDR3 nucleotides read TGTGCCAGCAGTGAACGTAACTTAAAAGAGACCCAGTACTTC. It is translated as CASSERNLKETQYF.

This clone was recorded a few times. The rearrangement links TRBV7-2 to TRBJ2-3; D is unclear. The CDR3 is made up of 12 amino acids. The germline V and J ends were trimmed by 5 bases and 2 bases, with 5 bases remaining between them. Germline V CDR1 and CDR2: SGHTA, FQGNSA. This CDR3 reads CASSRYTDTQYF. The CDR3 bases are TGTGCCAGCAGCCGATACACAGATACGCAGTATTTT. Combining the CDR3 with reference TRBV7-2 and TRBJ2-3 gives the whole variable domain GAGVSQSPSNKVTEKGKDVELRCDPISGHTALYWYRQSLGQGLEFLIYFQGNSAPDKSGLPSDRFSAERTGGSVSTLTIQRTQQEDSAVYLCASSRYTDTQYFGPGTRLTVL.

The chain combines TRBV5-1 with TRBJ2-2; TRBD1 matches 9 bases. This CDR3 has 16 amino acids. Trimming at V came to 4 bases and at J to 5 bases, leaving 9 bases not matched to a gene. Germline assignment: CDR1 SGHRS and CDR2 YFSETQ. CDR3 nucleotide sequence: TGCGCCAGCAGCCCCGATGGACAGGGGTGGACCGGGGAGCTGTTTTTT. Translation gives CASSPDGQGWTGELFF. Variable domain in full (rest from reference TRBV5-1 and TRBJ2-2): KAGVTQTPRYLIKTRGQQVTLSCSPISGHRSVSWYQQTPGQGLQFLFEYFSETQRNKGNFPGRFSGRQFSNSRSEMNVSTLELGDSALYLCASSPDGQGWTGELFFGEGSRLTVL.

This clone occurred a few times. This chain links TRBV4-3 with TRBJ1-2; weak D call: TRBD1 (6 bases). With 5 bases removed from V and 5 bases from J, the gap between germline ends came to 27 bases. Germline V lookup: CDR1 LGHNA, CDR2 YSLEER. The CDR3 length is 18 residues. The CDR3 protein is CASSGSSGAQHLRYGYTF. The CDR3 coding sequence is TGCGCCAGCAGCGGCTCGTCGGGGGCTCAACACCTAAGATATGGCTACACCTTC.

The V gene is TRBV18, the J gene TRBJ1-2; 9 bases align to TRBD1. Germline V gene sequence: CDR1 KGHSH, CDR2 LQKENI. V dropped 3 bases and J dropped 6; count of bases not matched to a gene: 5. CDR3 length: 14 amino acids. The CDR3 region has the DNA TGTGCCAGCTCACCGAACGGACAGGGGCATGGCTACACCTTC. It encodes CASSPNGQGHGYTF.

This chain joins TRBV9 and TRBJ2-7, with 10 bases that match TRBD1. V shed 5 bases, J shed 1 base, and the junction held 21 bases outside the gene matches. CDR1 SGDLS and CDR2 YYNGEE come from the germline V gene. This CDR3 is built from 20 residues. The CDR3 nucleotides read TGTGCCAGCAGTCCTGGACAGGGGGGCGCATTTACGCCTACATCCTACGAGCAGTACTTC. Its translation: CASSPGQGGAFTPTSYEQYF.

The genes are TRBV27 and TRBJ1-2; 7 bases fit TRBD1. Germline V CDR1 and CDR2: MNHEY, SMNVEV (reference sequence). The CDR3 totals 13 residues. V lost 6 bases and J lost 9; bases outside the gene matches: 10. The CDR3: CASSPLTGLSYTF. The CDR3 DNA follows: TGTGCCAGCAGCCCGTTGACAGGGTTGAGCTACACCTTC.

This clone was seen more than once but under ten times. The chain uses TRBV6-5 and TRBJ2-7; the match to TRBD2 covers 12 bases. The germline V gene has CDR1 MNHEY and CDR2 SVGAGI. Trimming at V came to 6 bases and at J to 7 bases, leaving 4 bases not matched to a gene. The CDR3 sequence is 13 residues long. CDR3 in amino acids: CASRTSGGHEQYF. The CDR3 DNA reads TGTGCCAGCAGGACTAGCGGGGGACATGAGCAGTACTTC.

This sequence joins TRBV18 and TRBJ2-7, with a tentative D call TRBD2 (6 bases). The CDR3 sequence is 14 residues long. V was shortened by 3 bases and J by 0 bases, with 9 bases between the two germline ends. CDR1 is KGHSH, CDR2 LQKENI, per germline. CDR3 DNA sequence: TGTGCCAGCTCACCGCGGGGCAGCTCCTACGAGCAGTACTTC. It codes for CASSPRGSSYEQYF.

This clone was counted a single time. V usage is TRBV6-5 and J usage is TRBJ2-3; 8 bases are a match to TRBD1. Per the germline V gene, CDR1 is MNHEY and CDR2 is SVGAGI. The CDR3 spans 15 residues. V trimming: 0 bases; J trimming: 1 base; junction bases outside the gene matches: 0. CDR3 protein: CASSYSGQGTDTQYF. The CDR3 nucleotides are TGTGCCAGCAGTTACTCGGGACAGGGCACAGATACGCAGTATTTT.

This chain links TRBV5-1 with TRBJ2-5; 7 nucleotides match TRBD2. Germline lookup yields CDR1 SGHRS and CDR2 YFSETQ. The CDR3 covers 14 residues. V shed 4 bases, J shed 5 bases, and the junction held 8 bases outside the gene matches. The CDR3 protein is CASSNSGVGETQYF. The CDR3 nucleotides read TGCGCCAGCAGCAACAGCGGGGTGGGGGAGACCCAGTACTTC.

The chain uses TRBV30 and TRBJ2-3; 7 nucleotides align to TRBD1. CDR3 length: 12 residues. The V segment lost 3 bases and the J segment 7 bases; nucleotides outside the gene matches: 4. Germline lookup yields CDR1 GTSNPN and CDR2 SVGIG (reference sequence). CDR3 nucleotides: TGTGCCTGGAGCGAGGGACAGCATACGCAGTATTTT. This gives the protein CAWSEGQHTQYF.

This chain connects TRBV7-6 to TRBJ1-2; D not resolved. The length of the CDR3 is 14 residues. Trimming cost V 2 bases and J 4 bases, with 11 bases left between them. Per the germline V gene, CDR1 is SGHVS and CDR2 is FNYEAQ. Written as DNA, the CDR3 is TGTGCCAGCAGCTTAACCGATATTGGCTATGGCTACACCTTC. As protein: CASSLTDIGYGYTF.

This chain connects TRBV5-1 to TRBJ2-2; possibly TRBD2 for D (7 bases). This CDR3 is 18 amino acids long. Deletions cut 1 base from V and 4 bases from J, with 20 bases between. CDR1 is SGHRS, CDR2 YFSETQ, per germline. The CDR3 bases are TGCGCCAGCAGCTTGCAAATTCTCGGGGGGCCTGGCACCGGGGAGCTGTTTTTT. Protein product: CASSLQILGGPGTGELFF. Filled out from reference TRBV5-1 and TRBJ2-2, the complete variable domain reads KAGVTQTPRYLIKTRGQQVTLSCSPISGHRSVSWYQQTPGQGLQFLFEYFSETQRNKGNFPGRFSGRQFSNSRSEMNVSTLELGDSALYLCASSLQILGGPGTGELFFGEGSRLTVL.

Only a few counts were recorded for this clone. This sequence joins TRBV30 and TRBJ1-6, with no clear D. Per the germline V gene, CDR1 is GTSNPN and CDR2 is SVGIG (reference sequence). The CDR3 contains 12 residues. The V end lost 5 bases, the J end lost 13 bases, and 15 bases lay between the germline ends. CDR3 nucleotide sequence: TGTGCCTGGTTGCGGGCTCCTGAGCCCCTCCACTTT. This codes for CAWLRAPEPLHF.

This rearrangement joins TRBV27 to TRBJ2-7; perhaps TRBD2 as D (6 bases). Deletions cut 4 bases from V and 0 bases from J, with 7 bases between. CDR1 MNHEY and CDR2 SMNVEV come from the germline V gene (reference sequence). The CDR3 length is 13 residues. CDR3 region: CASSSGVSYEQYF. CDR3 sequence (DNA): TGTGCCAGCAGTTCGGGGGTCTCCTACGAGCAGTACTTC.

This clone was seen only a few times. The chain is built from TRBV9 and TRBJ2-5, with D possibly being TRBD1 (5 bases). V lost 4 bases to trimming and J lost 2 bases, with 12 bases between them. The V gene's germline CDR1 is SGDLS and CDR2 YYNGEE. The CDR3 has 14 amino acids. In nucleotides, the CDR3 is TGTGCCAGCAGCCTAACAGGCTTACAAGAGACCCAGTACTTC. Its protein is CASSLTGLQETQYF. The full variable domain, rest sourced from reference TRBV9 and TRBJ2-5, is DSGVTQTPKHLITATGQRVTLRCSPRSGDLSVYWYQQSLDQGLQFLIQYYNGEERAKGNILERFSAQQFPDLHSELNLSSLELGDSALYFCASSLTGLQETQYFGPGTRLLVL.

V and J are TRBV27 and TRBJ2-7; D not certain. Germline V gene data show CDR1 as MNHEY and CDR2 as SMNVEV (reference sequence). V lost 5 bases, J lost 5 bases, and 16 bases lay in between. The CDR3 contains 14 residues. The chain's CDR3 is CASSPIILSNEQYF. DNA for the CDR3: TGTGCCAGCAGTCCTATTATCCTCTCTAACGAGCAGTACTTC.

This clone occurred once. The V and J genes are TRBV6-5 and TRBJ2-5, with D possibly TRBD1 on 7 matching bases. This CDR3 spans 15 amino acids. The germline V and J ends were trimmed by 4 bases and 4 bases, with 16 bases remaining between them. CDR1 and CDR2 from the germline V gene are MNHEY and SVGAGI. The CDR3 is CASSSQTGRRETQYF. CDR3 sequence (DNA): TGTGCCAGCAGTTCTCAGACAGGGAGGCGAGAGACCCAGTACTTC.

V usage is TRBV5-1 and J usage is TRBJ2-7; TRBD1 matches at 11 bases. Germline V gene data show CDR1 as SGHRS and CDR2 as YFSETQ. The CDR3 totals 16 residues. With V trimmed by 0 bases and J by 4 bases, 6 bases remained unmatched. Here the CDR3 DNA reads TGCGCCAGCAGCTTGGCCAGGGACAGGGGGGATTACGAGCAGTACTTC. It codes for CASSLARDRGDYEQYF.

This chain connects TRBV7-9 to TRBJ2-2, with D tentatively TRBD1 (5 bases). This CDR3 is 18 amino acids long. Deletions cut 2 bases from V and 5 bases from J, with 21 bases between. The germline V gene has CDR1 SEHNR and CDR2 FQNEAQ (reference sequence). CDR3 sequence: CASSLQWAGHQRTGELFF. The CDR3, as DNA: TGTGCCAGCAGCTTACAGTGGGCCGGACACCAGAGGACCGGGGAGCTGTTTTTT.

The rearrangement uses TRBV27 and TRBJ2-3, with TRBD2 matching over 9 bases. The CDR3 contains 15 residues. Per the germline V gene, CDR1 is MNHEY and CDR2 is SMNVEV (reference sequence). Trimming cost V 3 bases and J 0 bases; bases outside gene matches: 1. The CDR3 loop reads CASSLLAGSTDTQYF. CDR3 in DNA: TGTGCCAGCAGTTTGCTAGCGGGGAGCACAGATACGCAGTATTTT.

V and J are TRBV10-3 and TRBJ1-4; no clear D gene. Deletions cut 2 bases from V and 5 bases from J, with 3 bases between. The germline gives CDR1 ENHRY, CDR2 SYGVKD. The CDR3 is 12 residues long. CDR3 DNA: TGTGCCATCAGTGAGCCAAATGAAAAACTGTTTTTT. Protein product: CAISEPNEKLFF.

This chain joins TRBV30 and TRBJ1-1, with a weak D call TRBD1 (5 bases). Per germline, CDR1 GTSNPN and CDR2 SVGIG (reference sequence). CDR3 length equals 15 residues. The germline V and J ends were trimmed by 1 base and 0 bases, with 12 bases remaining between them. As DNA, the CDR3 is TGTGCCTGGAGTGCCCAGGGATGGATGAACACTGAAGCTTTCTTT. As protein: CAWSAQGWMNTEAFF.

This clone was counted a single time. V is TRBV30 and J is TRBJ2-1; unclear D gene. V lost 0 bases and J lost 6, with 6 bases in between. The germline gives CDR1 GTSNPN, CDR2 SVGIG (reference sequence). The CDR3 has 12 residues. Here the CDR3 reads CAWSVLSNEQFF. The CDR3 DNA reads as TGTGCCTGGAGTGTGCTCTCCAATGAGCAGTTCTTC. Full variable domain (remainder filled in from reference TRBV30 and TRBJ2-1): SQTIHQWPATLVQPVGSPLSLECTVEGTSNPNLYWYRQAAGRGLQLLFYSVGIGQISSEVPQNLSASRPQDRQFILSSKKLLLSDSGFYLCAWSVLSNEQFFGPGTRLTVL.